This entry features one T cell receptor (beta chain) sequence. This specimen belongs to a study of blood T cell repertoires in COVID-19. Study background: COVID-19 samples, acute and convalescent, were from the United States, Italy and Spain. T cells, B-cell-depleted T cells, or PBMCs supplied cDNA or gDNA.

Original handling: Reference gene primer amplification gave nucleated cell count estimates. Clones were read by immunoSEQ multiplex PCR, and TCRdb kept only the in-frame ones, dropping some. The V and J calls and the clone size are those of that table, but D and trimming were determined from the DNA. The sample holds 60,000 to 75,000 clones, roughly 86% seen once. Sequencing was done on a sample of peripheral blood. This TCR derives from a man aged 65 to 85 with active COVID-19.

The CDR3 DNA sequence: TGTGCCTGGACCAAGGGACTAGCAATCTACGAGCAGTACTTC. Translation: CAWTKGLAIYEQYF. The chain links TRBV30 to TRBJ2-7, with 9 bases matching TRBD2. Germline lookup yields CDR1 GTSNPN and CDR2 SVGIG (reference sequence). The V segment lost 4 bases and the J segment 3 bases; nucleotides outside the gene matches: 7. The CDR3 has 14 amino acids.